Shown below are 8 T cell receptor beta chains from a single sample sequenced in a study of T cell changes during pregnancy in multiple sclerosis. Generated by immunoSEQ multiplex PCR, the TCRdb table keeps only in-frame clones and is missing some. The sample has about 34,000 clones, about 90% seen once. The sample was CD8+ T cells from peripheral blood mononuclear cells, taken in the third trimester of pregnancy. These receptors originate from a female donor with multiple sclerosis, enrolled in a pregnancy study.

Comment on this clone: One end of the junction does not line up with germline, which may come from a read error. The rearrangement links TRBV15 to TRBJ1-1; D remains unclear. The CDR3 is made up of 14 amino acids. CDR1 and CDR2 from the germline V gene are LNHNV and YYDKDF (reference sequence). This CDR3 is CVTSSKRDNTEAFF. CDR3 nucleotide sequence: TGTGTCACCAGCAGCAAGAGGGATAACACTGAAGCTTTCTTT.

This chain connects TRBV6-5 to TRBJ1-1; D is unresolved. Germline V gives CDR1 MNHEY, CDR2 SVGAGI. This CDR3 has 13 amino acids. The germline V and J ends were trimmed by 2 bases and 2 bases, with 6 bases remaining between them. CDR3 in amino acids: CASSYKQNTEAFF. For the CDR3, the DNA is TGTGCCAGCAGTTACAAGCAAAACACTGAAGCTTTCTTT.

J is TRBJ2-1 and V is TRBV7-9; D might be TRBD2 (7 bases). CDR3 length equals 17 residues. Germline CDR1 SEHNR, CDR2 FQNEAQ (reference sequence). The V and J ends lost 4 bases and 5 bases respectively, with 21 bases between them. The CDR3 loop is CASSYPPPEGGHNEQFF. For the CDR3, the DNA is TGTGCCAGCAGCTATCCACCCCCCGAGGGGGGGCACAATGAGCAGTTCTTC.

This chain joins TRBV7-9 and TRBJ1-4; a weak D match, TRBD1 (5 bases). V shed 4 bases and J shed 8 bases, with 8 bases lying between them. Germline V CDR1 and CDR2: SEHNR, FQNEAQ (reference sequence). This CDR3 comprises 12 residues. As DNA, the CDR3 is TGTGCCAGCAGCTCCGGGGGGGAAAAACTGTTTTTT. Translated, it gives CASSSGGEKLFF.

CDR3 nucleotides: TGTGCCAGCAGCTCGGGACAGGGAACCTATGGCTACACCTTC. Encoded protein: CASSSGQGTYGYTF. This chain uses TRBV7-6 with TRBJ1-2; TRBD1 matches at 9 bases. This CDR3 contains 14 residues. Trimming took 4 bases from V and 4 from J; bases not matched to a gene: 4. Germline V gene sequence: CDR1 SGHVS, CDR2 FNYEAQ.

The V gene is TRBV6-5, the J gene TRBJ1-5; 7 bases fit TRBD1. CDR3 length equals 14 residues. Germline trimming cut 6 bases from V and 3 bases from J; bases unmatched to any gene: 5. Germline CDR1 reads MNHEY; CDR2 reads SVGAGI. The CDR3 sequence is CASSRGQNNQPQHF. The CDR3 nucleotides are TGTGCCAGCAGCCGGGGACAGAACAATCAGCCCCAGCATTTT.

The chain carries TRBV9 and TRBJ1-2; TRBD1 is a possible D gene (6 bases). Germline V gives CDR1 SGDLS, CDR2 YYNGEE. The CDR3 extends over 15 amino acids. V lost 5 bases to trimming and J lost 5 bases, with 19 bases between them. The CDR3 nucleotides read TGTGCCAGCAGGGCCGGACAGAGTCATGTTTATGGCTACACCTTC. Translating gives CASRAGQSHVYGYTF.

The CDR3 coding sequence is TGTGCCAGTAGGAAACCGGGACAGGGGGCGGCTGAAGCTTTCTTT. It codes for CASRKPGQGAAEAFF. The chain uses TRBV19 and TRBJ1-1; TRBD1 aligns across 12 bases. CDR1 is LNHDA, CDR2 SQIVND, per germline (reference sequence). The CDR3 totals 15 residues. V lost 6 bases to trimming and J lost 6 bases; unmatched junction nucleotides: 8.